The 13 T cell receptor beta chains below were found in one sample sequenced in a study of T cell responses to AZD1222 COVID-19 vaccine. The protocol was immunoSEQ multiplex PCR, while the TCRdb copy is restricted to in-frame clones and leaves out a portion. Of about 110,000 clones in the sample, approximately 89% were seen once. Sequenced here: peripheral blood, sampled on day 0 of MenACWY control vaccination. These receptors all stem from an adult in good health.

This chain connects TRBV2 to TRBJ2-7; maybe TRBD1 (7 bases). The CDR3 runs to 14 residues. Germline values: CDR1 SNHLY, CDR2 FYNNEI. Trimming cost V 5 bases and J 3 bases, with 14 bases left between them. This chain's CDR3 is CASSPGDSFYEQYF. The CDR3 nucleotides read TGTGCCAGCAGTCCGGGGGACAGCTTCTACGAGCAGTACTTC.

CDR3 region: CASSLDGRGISFGYTF. The CDR3 bases are TGCGCCAGCAGCTTGGATGGCAGGGGAATTTCATTTGGCTACACCTTC. This rearrangement joins TRBV5-1 to TRBJ1-2; tentative D call: TRBD1 (6 bases). The V gene's germline CDR1 is SGHRS and CDR2 YFSETQ. This CDR3 region has 16 residues. Trimming cost V 0 bases and J 7 bases, with 19 bases left between them.

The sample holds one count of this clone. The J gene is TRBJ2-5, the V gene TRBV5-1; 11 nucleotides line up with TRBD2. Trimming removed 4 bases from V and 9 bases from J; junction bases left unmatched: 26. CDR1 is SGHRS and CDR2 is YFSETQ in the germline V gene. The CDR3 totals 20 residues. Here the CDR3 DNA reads TGCGCCAGCAGCCCCACCCCGATGCTAGCGGGGGGCACTCGGAAAGACTCCCAGTACTTC. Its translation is CASSPTPMLAGGTRKDSQYF. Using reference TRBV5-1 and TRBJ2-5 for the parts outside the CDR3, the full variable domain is KAGVTQTPRYLIKTRGQQVTLSCSPISGHRSVSWYQQTPGQGLQFLFEYFSETQRNKGNFPGRFSGRQFSNSRSEMNVSTLELGDSALYLCASSPTPMLAGGTRKDSQYFGPGTRLLVL.

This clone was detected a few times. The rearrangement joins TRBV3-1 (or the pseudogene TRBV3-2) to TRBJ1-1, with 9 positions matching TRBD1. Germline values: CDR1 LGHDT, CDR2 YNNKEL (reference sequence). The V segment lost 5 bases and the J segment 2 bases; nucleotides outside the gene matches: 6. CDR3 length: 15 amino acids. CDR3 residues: CASSNTGQGNTEAFF. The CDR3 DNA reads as TGTGCCAGCAGCAACACGGGACAGGGAAACACTGAAGCTTTCTTT.

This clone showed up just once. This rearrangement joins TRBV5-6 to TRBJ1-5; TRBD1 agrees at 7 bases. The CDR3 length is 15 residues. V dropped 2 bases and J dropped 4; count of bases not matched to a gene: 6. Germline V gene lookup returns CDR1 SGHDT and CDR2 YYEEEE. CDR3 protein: CASSLDRALNQPQHF. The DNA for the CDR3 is TGTGCCAGCAGCTTAGACAGGGCCTTAAATCAGCCCCAGCATTTT.

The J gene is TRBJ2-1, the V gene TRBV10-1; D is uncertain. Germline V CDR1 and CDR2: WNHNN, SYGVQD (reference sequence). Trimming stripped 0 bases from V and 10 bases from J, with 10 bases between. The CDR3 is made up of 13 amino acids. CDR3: CASSESILTEQFF. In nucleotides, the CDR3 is TGCGCCAGCAGTGAGTCAATCCTCACGGAGCAGTTCTTC.

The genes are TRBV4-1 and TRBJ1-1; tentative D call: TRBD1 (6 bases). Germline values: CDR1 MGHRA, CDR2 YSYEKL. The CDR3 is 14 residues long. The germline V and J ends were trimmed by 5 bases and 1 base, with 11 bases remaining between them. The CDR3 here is CASSYRAGNTEAFF. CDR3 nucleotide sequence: TGCGCCAGCAGCTACAGGGCTGGGAACACTGAAGCTTTCTTT.

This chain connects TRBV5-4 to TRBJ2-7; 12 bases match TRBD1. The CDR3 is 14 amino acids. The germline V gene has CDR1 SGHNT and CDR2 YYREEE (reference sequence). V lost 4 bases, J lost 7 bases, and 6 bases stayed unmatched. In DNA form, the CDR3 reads TGTGCCAGCAGCCTGGGACAGGGGGCGAGGGAGCAGTACTTC. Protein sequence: CASSLGQGAREQYF. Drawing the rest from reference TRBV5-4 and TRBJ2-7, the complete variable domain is ETGVTQSPTHLIKTRGQQVTLRCSSQSGHNTVSWYQQALGQGPQFIFQYYREEENGRGNFPPRFSGLQFPNYSSELNVNALELDDSALYLCASSLGQGAREQYFGPGTRLTVT.

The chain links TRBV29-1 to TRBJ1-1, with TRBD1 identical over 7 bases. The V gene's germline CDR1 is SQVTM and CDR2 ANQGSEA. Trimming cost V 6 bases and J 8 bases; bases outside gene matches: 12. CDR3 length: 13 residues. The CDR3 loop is CSVTRDSVPEAFF. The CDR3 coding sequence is TGCAGCGTGACCCGGGACAGTGTTCCCGAAGCTTTCTTT.

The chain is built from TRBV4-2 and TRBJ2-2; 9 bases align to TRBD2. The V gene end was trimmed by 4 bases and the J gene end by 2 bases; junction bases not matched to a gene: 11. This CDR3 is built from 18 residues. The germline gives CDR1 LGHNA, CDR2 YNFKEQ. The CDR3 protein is CASSRASGVFFNTGELFF. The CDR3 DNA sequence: TGTGCCAGCAGCCGGGCTAGCGGGGTGTTTTTCAACACCGGGGAGCTGTTTTTT.

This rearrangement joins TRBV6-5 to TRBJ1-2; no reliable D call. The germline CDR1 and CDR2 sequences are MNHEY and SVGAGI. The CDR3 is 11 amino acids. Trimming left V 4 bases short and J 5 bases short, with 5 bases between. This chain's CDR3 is CASSSQYGYTF. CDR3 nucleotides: TGTGCCAGCAGTTCCCAGTATGGCTACACCTTC.

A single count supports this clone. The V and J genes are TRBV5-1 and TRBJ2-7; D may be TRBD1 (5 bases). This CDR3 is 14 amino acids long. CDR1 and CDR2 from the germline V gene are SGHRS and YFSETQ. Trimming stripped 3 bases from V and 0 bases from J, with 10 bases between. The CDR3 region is CASSSQTVSYEQYF. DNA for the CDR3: TGCGCCAGCAGCTCACAGACAGTCTCCTACGAGCAGTACTTC.

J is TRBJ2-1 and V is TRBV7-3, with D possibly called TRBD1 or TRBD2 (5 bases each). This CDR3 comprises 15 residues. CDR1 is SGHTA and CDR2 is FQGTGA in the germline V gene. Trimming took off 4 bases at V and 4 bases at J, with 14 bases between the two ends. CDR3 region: CASSYGAGTYNEQFF. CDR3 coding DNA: TGTGCCAGCAGCTATGGGGCGGGTACTTACAATGAGCAGTTCTTC.